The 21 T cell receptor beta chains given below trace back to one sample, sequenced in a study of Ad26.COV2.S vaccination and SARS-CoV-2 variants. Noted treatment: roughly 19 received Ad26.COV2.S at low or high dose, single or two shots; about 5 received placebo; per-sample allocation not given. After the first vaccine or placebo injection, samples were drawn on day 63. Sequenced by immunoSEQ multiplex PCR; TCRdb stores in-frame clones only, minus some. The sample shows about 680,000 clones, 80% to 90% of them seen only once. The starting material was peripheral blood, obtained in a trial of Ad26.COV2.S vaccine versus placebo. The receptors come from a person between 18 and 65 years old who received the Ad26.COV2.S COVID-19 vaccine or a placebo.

Here the CDR3 reads CASSGGTVNTEAFF. CDR3 bases: TGCGCCAGCAGTGGCGGGACGGTGAACACTGAAGCTTTCTTT. The chain uses TRBV10-2 and TRBJ1-1, with D maybe TRBD1 (5 bases). Trimming shortened V by 4 bases and J by 0 bases, and 9 bases separated the two germline ends. This CDR3 region has 14 residues. CDR1 is WSHSY, CDR2 SAAADI, per germline.

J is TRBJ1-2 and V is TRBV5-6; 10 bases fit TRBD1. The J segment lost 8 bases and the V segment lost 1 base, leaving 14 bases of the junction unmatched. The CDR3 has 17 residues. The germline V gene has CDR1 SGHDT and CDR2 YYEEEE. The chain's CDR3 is CASSLWFSGTGDRGYTF. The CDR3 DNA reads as TGTGCCAGCAGCTTGTGGTTTTCCGGGACAGGGGATCGGGGCTACACCTTC.

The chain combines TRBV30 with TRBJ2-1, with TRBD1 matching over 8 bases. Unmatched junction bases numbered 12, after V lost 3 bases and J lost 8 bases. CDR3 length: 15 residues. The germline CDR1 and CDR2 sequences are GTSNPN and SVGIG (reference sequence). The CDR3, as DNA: TGTGCCTGGAGAAGCGACAGGGGCCTTTTGTATGAGCAGTTCTTC. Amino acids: CAWRSDRGLLYEQFF.

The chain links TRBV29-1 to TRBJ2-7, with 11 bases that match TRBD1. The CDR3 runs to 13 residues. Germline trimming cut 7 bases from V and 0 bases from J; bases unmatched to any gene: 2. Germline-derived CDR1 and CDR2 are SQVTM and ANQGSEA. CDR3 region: CSAGTGGSYEQYF. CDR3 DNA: TGCAGCGCCGGGACAGGGGGCTCCTACGAGCAGTACTTC.

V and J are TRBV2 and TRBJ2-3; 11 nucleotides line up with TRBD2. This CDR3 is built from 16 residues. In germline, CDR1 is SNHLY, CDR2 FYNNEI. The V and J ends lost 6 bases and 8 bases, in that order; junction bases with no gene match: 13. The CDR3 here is CASSPLLAGAEGTQYF. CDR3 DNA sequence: TGTGCCAGCAGCCCTTTACTAGCGGGAGCAGAGGGTACGCAGTATTTT.

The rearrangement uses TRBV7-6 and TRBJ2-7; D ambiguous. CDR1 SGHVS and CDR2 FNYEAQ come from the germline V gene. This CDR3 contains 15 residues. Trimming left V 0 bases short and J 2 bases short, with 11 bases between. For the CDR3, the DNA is TGTGCCAGCAGCTTAGCGTTCGGCCAGACCTACGAGCAGTACTTC. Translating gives CASSLAFGQTYEQYF.

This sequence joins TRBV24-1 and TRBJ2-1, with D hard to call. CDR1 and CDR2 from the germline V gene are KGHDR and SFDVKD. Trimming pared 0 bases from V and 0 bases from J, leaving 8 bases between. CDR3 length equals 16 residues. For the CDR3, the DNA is TGTGCCACCAGTGATTTGCACCCCTACTCCTACAATGAGCAGTTCTTC. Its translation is CATSDLHPYSYNEQFF.

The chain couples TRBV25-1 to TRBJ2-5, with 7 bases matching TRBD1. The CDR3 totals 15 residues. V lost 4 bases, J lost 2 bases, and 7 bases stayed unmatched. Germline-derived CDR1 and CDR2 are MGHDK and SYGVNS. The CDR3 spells CASSAAGTEQETQYF. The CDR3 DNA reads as TGTGCCAGCAGTGCAGCCGGGACAGAACAAGAGACCCAGTACTTC. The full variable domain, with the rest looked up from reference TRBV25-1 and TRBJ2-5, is EADIYQTPRYLVIGTGKKITLECSQTMGHDKMYWYQQDPGMELHLIHYSYGVNSTEKGDLSSESTVSRIRTEHFPLTLESARPSHTSQYLCASSAAGTEQETQYFGPGTRLLVL.

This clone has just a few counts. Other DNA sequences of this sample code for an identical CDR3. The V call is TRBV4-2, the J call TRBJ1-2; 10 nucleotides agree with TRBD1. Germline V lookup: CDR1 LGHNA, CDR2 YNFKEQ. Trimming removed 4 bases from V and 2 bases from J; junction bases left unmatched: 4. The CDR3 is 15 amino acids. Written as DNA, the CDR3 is TGTGCCAGCAGCCGAGGACAGGGGGGGAACTATGGCTACACCTTC. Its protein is CASSRGQGGNYGYTF.

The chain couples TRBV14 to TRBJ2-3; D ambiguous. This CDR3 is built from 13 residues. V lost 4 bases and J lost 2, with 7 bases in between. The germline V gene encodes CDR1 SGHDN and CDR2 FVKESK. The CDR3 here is CASSRHYTDTQYF. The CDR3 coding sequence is TGTGCCAGCAGCCGACACTACACAGATACGCAGTATTTT.

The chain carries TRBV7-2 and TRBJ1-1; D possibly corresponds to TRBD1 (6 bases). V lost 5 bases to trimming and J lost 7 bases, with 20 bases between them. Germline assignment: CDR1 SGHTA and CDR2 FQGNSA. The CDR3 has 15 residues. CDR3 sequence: CASSVQAGVVDEAFF. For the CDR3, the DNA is TGTGCCAGCAGCGTTCAGGCAGGGGTTGTGGATGAAGCTTTCTTT.

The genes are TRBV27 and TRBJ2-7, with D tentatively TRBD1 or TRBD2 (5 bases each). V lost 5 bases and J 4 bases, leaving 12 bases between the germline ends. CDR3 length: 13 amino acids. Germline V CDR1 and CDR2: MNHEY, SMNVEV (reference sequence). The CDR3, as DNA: TGTGCCAGCAGTGTTCTAGGGGAGTACGAGCAGTACTTC. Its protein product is CASSVLGEYEQYF.

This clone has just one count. The DNA for the CDR3 is TGTGCCAGCTCACCACCGAAAATTAACTCCTACAATGAGCAGTTCTTC. The encoded protein is CASSPPKINSYNEQFF. V and J are TRBV18 and TRBJ2-1, with D unresolved. Germline CDR1 and CDR2: KGHSH and LQKENI. The CDR3 loop spans 16 amino acids. The V gene lost 0 bases and the J gene lost 0 bases, with 9 bases spanning the gap. Filled out from reference TRBV18 and TRBJ2-1, the complete variable domain reads NAGVMQNPRHLVRRRGQEARLRCSPMKGHSHVYWYRQLPEEGLKFMVYLQKENIIDESGMPKERFSAEFPKEGPSILRIQQVVRGDSAAYFCASSPPKINSYNEQFFGPGTRLTVL.

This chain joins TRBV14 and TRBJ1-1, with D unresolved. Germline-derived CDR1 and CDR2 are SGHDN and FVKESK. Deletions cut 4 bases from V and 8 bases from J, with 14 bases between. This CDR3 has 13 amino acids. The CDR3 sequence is CASSPPNPGEAFF. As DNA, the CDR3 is TGTGCCAGCAGCCCCCCCAACCCCGGCGAAGCTTTCTTT.

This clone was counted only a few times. This CDR3 reads CASSQLGNNGNQPQHF. CDR3 in DNA: TGCGCCAGCAGCCAGCTTGGGAACAACGGCAATCAGCCCCAGCATTTT. The chain links TRBV10-2 to TRBJ1-5; unclear D gene. The CDR3 is made up of 16 amino acids. The germline V gene has CDR1 WSHSY and CDR2 SAAADI. Between the trimmed V and J ends, which lost 6 bases and 2 bases, there was a span of 17 bases.

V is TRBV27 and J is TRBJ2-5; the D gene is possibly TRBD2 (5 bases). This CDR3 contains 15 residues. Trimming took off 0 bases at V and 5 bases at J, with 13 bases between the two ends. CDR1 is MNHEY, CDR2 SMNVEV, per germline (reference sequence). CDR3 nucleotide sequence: TGTGCCAGCAGTTTATCGATGGGAGCGGTCGAGACCCAGTACTTC. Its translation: CASSLSMGAVETQYF.

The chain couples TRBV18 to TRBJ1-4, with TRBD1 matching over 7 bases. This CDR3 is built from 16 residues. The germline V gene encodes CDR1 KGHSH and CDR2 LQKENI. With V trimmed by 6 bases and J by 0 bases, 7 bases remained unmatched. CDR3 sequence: CASSFDRDSTNEKLFF. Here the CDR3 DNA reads TGTGCCAGCTCGTTCGACAGGGACTCAACTAATGAAAAACTGTTTTTT.

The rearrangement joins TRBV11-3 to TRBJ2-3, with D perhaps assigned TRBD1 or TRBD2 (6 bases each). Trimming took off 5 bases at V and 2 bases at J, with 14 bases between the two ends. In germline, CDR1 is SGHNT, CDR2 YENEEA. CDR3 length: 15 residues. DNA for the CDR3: TGTGCCAGCAGCCGAGTAGGGGGGCACACAGATACGCAGTATTTT. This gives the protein CASSRVGGHTDTQYF.

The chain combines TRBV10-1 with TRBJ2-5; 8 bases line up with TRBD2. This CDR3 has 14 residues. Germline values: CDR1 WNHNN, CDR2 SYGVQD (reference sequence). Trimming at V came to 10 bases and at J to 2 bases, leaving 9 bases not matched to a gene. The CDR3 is CATSFGREQETQYF. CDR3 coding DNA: TGCGCCACCTCCTTCGGGAGGGAACAAGAGACCCAGTACTTC.

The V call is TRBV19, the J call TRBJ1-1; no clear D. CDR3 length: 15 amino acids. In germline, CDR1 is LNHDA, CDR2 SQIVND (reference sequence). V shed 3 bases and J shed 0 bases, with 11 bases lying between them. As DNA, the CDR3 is TGTGCCAGTAGTATTCTCCACAGACTGAACACTGAAGCTTTCTTT. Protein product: CASSILHRLNTEAFF.

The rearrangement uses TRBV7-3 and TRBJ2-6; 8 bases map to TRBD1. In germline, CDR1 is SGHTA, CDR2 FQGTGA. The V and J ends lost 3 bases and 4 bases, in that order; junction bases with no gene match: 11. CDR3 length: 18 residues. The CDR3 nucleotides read TGTGCCAGCAGCTTTGTAGGGACAGGCCTTTCAGGGGCCAACGTCCTGACTTTC. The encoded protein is CASSFVGTGLSGANVLTF.